This TCR beta chain was sequenced for a study of Ad26.COV2.S vaccination and SARS-CoV-2 variants. The overall study: Doses of Ad26.COV2.S were injected into muscle once or twice, 56 days apart. Study results and limitations: Vaccine recipients had higher spike-specific TCR breadth than placebo recipients.

Treatment reported: roughly 18 received Ad26.COV2.S at low or high dose, single or two shots; 5 received placebo; per-sample allocation not given. Specimens were obtained on day 63 following the first vaccine or placebo injection. Donation came from an adult in Boston who was aged 18-55 years. The trim removed 7 bases at V and 2 bases at J, leaving 5 bases unmatched. CDR1 is SGHVS and CDR2 is FNYEAQ in the germline V gene. The CDR3 has 13 residues. Profiling relied on immunoSEQ multiplex PCR, and the TCRdb table lists in-frame clones only, not all of them. The sample consists of fewer than 800,000 clones, about 89% of them appearing once. This clone was counted between two and nine times. What it binds is not known.

The sequence derives from a person aged 18-65 years who received the Ad26.COV2.S COVID-19 vaccine or a placebo. The source was peripheral blood, collected in a trial of Ad26.COV2.S vaccine versus placebo. The chain combines TRBV7-6 with TRBJ2-7; TRBD2 agrees at 7 bases. CDR3 sequence reads: CASTPGTTYEQYF. DNA of the CDR3: TGTGCCAGCACCCCCGGGACTACCTACGAGCAGTACTTC. Full variable domain (remainder filled in from reference TRBV7-6 and TRBJ2-7): GAGVSQSPRYKVTKRGQDVALRCDPISGHVSLYWYRQALGQGPEFLTYFNYEAQQDKSGLPNDRFSAERPEGSISTLTIQRTEQRDSAMYRCASTPGTTYEQYFGPGTRLTVT.